Listed below are T cell receptor beta chains from one sample, sequenced in a study of T-cell reconstitution after alpha-beta-depleted transplantation in children. MiXCR, run by TCRdb on the PCR reads, gives a single entry per CDR3 protein. The sample has hundreds of thousands of distinct CDR3 sequences, about 18% seen once. Material: PBMCs from the stem cell graft donor, obtained from the stem cell graft. These receptors were obtained from a human donor who donated a stem cell graft to a child with acute lymphoblastic leukemia. The CDR3 runs from the conserved cysteine through the conserved F or W. A D gene is named only where the DNA matches it firmly. Clone size is stated in some rows and not others, as once, few, many or a class when expanded.

D | J | V | size | DNA | CDR3
. | TRBJ2-1 | TRBV29-1 | . | TGCAGCGTTGAAGATCCGGCGGGGATGGGGAATGAGCAGTTCTTC | CSVEDPAGMGNEQFF
TRBD1 | TRBJ2-4 | TRBV20-1 | . | TGCAGTGCTACACAGGACAGGGTTAAAAACATTCAGTACTTC | CSATQDRVKNIQYF
TRBD2 | TRBJ2-3 | TRBV7-2 | few | TGTGCCAGCAGCTCCAGACTAGCGGGAGTACGTACAGATACGCAGTATTTT | CASSSRLAGVRTDTQYF
. | TRBJ2-1 | TRBV6-5 | many | TGTGCCAGCAGTTACTCACCGGGACTTTACAATGAGCAGTTCTTC | CASSYSPGLYNEQFF
. | TRBJ2-1 | TRBV12-3/TRBV12-4 | few | TGTGCCAGCCAATTAGGGTACGACAATGAGCAGTTCTTC | CASQLGYDNEQFF
. | TRBJ2-2 | TRBV7-9 | once | TGTGCCAGCAGCTTAGCGAAGTTCTACACCGGGGAGCTGTTTTTT | CASSLAKFYTGELFF
. | TRBJ1-2 | TRBV9 | . | TGTGCCAGTACAGGGTTCTATGGCTACACCTTC | CASTGFYGYTF
TRBD2 | TRBJ2-1 | TRBV2 | . | TGTGCCAGCAGTCCCGCAGCGGGAGGGCCCCATGAGCAGTTCTTC | CASSPAAGGPHEQFF
. | TRBJ2-7 | TRBV5-1 | few | TGCGCCAGCAGCGGCCCGGGAGTGCGCTACGAGCAGTACTTC | CASSGPGVRYEQYF
TRBD2 | TRBJ2-1 | TRBV27 | few | TGTGCCAGCAGTTCTCCCCGACTAGCGGGAGGCAATGAGCAGTTCTTC | CASSSPRLAGGNEQFF
. | TRBJ2-1 | TRBV5-1 | few | TGCGCCAGCAGCTTTACAGGTTTCAATGAGCAGTTCTTC | CASSFTGFNEQFF
TRBD2 | TRBJ2-1 | TRBV11-2 | few | TGTGCCAGCAGCCGCATAGCGGGAGGCGGCAATGAGCAGTTCTTC | CASSRIAGGGNEQFF
. | TRBJ2-7 | TRBV15 | . | TGTGCCACCAGCAGAGAGGCCCGGGCAAGCTCCTACGAGCAGTACTTC | CATSREARASSYEQYF
. | TRBJ1-2 | TRBV5-1 | few | TGCGCCAGCAGCTTGGGACAGCTAAATGGCTACACCTTC | CASSLGQLNGYTF
. | TRBJ2-3 | TRBV20-1 | few | TGCAGTGCTAGGGCCCCCCGAAGCACAGATACGCAGTATTTT | CSARAPRSTDTQYF
. | TRBJ2-1 | TRBV7-2 | few | TGTGCCAGCAGCTCTGTCCGGGACTCAAACAATGAGCAGTTCTTC | CASSSVRDSNNEQFF
. | TRBJ1-5 | TRBV15 | . | TGTGCCACCAGCAGAGTGGGGGTTCAGCCCCAGCATTTT | CATSRVGVQPQHF
. | TRBJ2-6 | TRBV12-3/TRBV12-4 | few | TGTGCCAGCAGCCGCCTCGACGGACGGCTCTCTGGGGCCAACGTCCTGACTTTC | CASSRLDGRLSGANVLTF
. | TRBJ2-1 | TRBV28 | . | TGTGCCAGCAGTTTACTACTAGTTAATGAGCAGTTCTTC | CASSLLLVNEQFF
. | TRBJ2-7 | TRBV4-1 | . | TGCGCCAGCAGCCAAGAGAATCAGGGGCGGTACGAGCAGTACTTC | CASSQENQGRYEQYF
. | TRBJ2-1 | TRBV3-1 | few | TGTGCCAGCAGCCGGACAATTAATGAACAGTTCTTC | CASSRTINEQFF
. | TRBJ2-1 | TRBV13 | few | TGTGCCAGCAGCGTTTACGCCGTTCGACGAAACGCTGAGCAGTTCTTC | CASSVYAVRRNAEQFF